Below, 9 T cell receptor beta chains from the same sample are listed, as sequenced in a study of T cell responses to AZD1222 COVID-19 vaccine. The table came from immunoSEQ multiplex PCR; TCRdb's copy has only in-frame clones and leaves some out. The sample lists around 56,000 clones; roughly nine tenths were seen once. Sequenced here: peripheral blood, sampled 28 days after the second AZD1222 dose. Receptor source: an adult who received the AZD1222 COVID-19 vaccine.

The chain links TRBV12-5 to TRBJ2-5; 13 nucleotides agree with TRBD2. V shed 5 bases, J shed 5 bases, and the junction held 8 bases outside the gene matches. Germline-derived CDR1 and CDR2 are LGHNT and FRNRAP. The CDR3 consists of 16 residues. The CDR3 sequence: CASGPPLAGGRETQYF. The CDR3 DNA follows: TGTGCTAGTGGTCCCCCACTAGCGGGAGGGCGGGAGACCCAGTACTTC.

The chain couples TRBV6-1 to TRBJ2-7; weak D call: TRBD2 (5 bases). CDR3 length: 13 residues. V lost 2 bases and J lost 4, with 9 bases in between. Germline values: CDR1 MNHNS, CDR2 SASEGT. The CDR3 nucleotides read TGTGCCAGCAGTGAACCGGGATCTTACGAGCAGTACTTC. Translated: CASSEPGSYEQYF.

The chain employs TRBV5-4 and TRBJ2-7; no firm D call. V was shortened by 0 bases and J by 3 bases, with 13 bases between the two germline ends. The CDR3 sequence is 15 residues long. Germline CDR1 reads SGHNT; CDR2 reads YYREEE (reference sequence). CDR3 in amino acids: CASSLGQDGIYEQYF. The DNA of the CDR3 is TGTGCCAGCAGCTTGGGTCAGGACGGAATCTACGAGCAGTACTTC.

The chain joins TRBV28 to TRBJ2-3; D remains unclear. The CDR3 is made up of 15 amino acids. Germline V lookup: CDR1 MDHEN, CDR2 SYDVKM. V gave up 7 bases and J gave up 2 bases, with 16 bases separating them. CDR3 DNA sequence: TGTGCCAGCACCTCCAGGTACAGACACACAGATACGCAGTATTTT. Its protein is CASTSRYRHTDTQYF. The full variable domain, rest sourced from reference TRBV28 and TRBJ2-3, is DVKVTQSSRYLVKRTGEKVFLECVQDMDHENMFWYRQDPGLGLRLIYFSYDVKMKEKGDIPEGYSVSREKKERFSLILESASTNQTSMYLCASTSRYRHTDTQYFGPGTRLTVL.

This chain connects TRBV7-8 to TRBJ2-7; 14 bases agree with TRBD2. Germline CDR1 and CDR2: SGHVS and FQNEAQ. The V gene end was trimmed by 4 bases and the J gene end by 0 bases; junction bases not matched to a gene: 8. The CDR3 runs to 18 residues. The CDR3 nucleotides read TGTGCCAGCAGCTCCGGGACTAGCGGGAGAGGGGGCTCCTACGAGCAGTACTTC. As protein: CASSSGTSGRGGSYEQYF. Complete variable domain (other parts from reference TRBV7-8 and TRBJ2-7): GAGVSQSPRYKVAKRGQDVALRCDPISGHVSLFWYQQALGQGPEFLTYFQNEAQLDKSGLPSDRFFAERPEGSVSTLKIQRTQQEDSAVYLCASSSGTSGRGGSYEQYFGPGTRLTVT.

The rearrangement uses TRBV6-5 and TRBJ1-1; D gene ambiguous. With 2 bases removed from V and 0 bases from J, the gap between germline ends came to 13 bases. The CDR3 is 16 residues long. The germline V gene has CDR1 MNHEY and CDR2 SVGAGI. CDR3 loop: CASSYGQARMNTEAFF. In nucleotides, the CDR3 is TGTGCCAGCAGTTACGGGCAGGCAAGAATGAACACTGAAGCTTTCTTT.

This chain links TRBV4-3 with TRBJ2-2, with D perhaps being TRBD1 or TRBD2 (6 bases each). V was trimmed by 1 base and J by 13 bases, leaving 16 bases between them. This CDR3 contains 14 residues. CDR1 and CDR2 from the germline V gene are LGHNA and YSLEER. The CDR3 DNA reads TGCGCCAGCAGCCAAGGCGTGGGGGGCCGGATGCTGTTTTTT. Its translation: CASSQGVGGRMLFF.

The table lists this clone with a count of one. The rearrangement joins TRBV3-1 (or the pseudogene TRBV3-2) to TRBJ2-3; 13 bases line up with TRBD2. CDR1 is LGHDT and CDR2 is YNNKEL in the germline V gene (reference sequence). After removal of 5 bases from V and 6 bases from J, the junction contained 2 bases not matched to a gene. The CDR3 length is 14 residues. The CDR3, as DNA: TGTGCCAGCAGCGTGACTAGCGGGAGGGATACGCAGTATTTT. The encoded protein is CASSVTSGRDTQYF.

The V call is TRBV27, the J call TRBJ1-1; TRBD1 matches at 8 bases. The V segment lost 7 bases and the J segment 4 bases; nucleotides outside the gene matches: 8. From germline, CDR1 is MNHEY and CDR2 SMNVEV (reference sequence). The CDR3 length is 14 residues. The CDR3 sequence: CASKADRVTTEAFF. The DNA for the CDR3 is TGTGCCAGCAAAGCGGACAGGGTCACCACTGAAGCTTTCTTT.